This T cell receptor (beta chain) was captured by sequencing in a study of blood T cells in healthy people across ages. Overall study findings and caveats: Age advanced and TCR beta diversity per million T cells fell, roughly linearly. TCR beta diversity was tightly associated with the proportion of naive T cells. Diversity was estimated from one million T cells, and these estimates were considered underestimates.

CDR1 and CDR2 from the germline V gene are SGHTA and FQGNSA. The CDR3 runs to 15 residues. The V gene end was trimmed by 6 bases and the J gene end by 7 bases; junction bases not matched to a gene: 10. Turning to this clonotype: The antigen remains unidentified.

The authors ran a second PCR of roughly 6 to 11 cycles using a sample-barcoded 5' primer and a J-beta primer mix. There were at least 2.5 million CDR3-containing paired-end reads obtained from each sample. One entry per CDR3 protein results from TCRdb running MiXCR on the 5' RACE reads. This sample has about 1.7 million distinct CDR3 sequences; 28% occur once, and the top ten carry roughly 8.2%. The specimen was blood. The chain uses TRBV7-2 and TRBJ1-4, with 8 bases aligning to TRBD1. This receptor was identified in a woman aged 25 to 45 in good health. The CDR3 region is CASRKQGEAGEKLFF. The CDR3 DNA follows: TGTGCCAGCAGGAAACAGGGGGAAGCAGGTGAAAAACTGTTTTTT.